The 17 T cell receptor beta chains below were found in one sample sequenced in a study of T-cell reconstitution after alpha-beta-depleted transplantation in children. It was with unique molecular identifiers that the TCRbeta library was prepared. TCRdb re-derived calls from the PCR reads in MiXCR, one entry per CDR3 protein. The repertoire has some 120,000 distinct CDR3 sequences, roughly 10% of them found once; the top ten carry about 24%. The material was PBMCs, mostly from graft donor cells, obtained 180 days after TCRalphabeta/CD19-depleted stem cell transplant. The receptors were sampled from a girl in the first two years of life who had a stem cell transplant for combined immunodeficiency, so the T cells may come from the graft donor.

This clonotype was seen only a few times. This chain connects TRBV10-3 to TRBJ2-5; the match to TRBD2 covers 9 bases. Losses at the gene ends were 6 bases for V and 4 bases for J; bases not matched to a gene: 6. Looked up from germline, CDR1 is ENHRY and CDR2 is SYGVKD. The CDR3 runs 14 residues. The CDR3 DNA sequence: TGTGCCATCAGAGGCGGGGGGGGACCAGAGACCCAGTACTTC. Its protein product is CAIRGGGGPETQYF.

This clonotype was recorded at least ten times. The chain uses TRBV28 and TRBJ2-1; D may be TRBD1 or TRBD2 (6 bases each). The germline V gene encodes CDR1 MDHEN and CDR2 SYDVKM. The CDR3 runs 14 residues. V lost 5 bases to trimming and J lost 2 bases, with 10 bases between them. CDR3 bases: TGTGCCAGCAGTAACCGGGGGCCCTACAATGAGCAGTTCTTC. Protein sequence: CASSNRGPYNEQFF.

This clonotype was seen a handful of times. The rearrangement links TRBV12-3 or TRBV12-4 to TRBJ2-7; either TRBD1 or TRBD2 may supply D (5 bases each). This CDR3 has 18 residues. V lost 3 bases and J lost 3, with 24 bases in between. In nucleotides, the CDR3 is TGTGCCAGCAGTTTTGATGGGCAGGGAGCGTCCCCAATCTACGAGCAGTACTTC. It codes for CASSFDGQGASPIYEQYF.

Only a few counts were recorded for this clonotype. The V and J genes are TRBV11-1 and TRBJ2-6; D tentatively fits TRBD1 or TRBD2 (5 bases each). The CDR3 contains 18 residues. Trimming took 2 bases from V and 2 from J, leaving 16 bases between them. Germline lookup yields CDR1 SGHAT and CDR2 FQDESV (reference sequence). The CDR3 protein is CASSLQGTRRTGANVLTF. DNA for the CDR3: TGTGCCAGCAGCTTACAAGGGACCCGAAGGACTGGGGCCAACGTCCTGACTTTC. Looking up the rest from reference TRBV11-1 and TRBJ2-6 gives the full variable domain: EAEVAQSPRYKITEKSQAVAFWCDPISGHATLYWYRQILGQGPELLVQFQDESVVDDSQLPKDRFSAERLKGVDSTLKIQPAELGDSAMYLCASSLQGTRRTGANVLTFGAGSRLTVL.

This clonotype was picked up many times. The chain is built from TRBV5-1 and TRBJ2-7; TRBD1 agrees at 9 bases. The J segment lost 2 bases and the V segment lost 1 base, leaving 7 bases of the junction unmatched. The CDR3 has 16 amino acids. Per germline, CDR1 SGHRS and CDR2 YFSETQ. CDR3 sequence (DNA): TGCGCCAGCAGCTTGACCGGACAGGGGTCGACCTACGAGCAGTACTTC. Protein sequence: CASSLTGQGSTYEQYF.

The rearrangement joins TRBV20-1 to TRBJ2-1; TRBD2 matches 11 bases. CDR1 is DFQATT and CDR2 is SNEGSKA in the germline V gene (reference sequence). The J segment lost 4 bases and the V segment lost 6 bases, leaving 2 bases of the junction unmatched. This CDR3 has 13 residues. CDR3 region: CSAGTSGYNEQFF. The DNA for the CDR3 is TGCAGTGCCGGGACTAGCGGTTACAATGAGCAGTTCTTC.

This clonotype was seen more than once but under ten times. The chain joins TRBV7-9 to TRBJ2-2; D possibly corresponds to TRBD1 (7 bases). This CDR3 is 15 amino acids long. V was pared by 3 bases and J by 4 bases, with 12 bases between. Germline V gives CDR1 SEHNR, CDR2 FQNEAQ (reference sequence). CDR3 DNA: TGTGCCAGCAGCTTTCAGGGGGAGGTCACCGGGGAGCTGTTTTTT. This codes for CASSFQGEVTGELFF.

The CDR3 sequence: CASSLGGVGELFF. The CDR3 DNA follows: TGTGCCAGCAGCTTGGGGGGCGTCGGGGAGCTGTTTTTT. The chain combines TRBV5-6 with TRBJ2-2; D perhaps matches TRBD1 (5 bases). The germline CDR1 and CDR2 sequences are SGHDT and YYEEEE. The ends were cut back, 0 bases at V and 7 bases at J, with 7 bases in the middle. This CDR3 region has 13 residues.

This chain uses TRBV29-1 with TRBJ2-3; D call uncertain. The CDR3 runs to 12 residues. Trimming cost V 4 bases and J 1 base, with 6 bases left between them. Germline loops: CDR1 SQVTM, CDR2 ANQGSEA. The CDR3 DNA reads TGCAGCGTTGGACCAGGCACAGATACGCAGTATTTT. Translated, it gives CSVGPGTDTQYF.

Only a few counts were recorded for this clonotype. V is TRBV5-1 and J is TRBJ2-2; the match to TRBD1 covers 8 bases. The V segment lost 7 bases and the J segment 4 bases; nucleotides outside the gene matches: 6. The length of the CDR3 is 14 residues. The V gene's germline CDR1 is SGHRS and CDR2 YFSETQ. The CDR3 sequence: CASSGQGLTGELFF. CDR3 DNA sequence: TGCGCCAGCTCCGGACAGGGCCTCACCGGGGAGCTGTTTTTT.

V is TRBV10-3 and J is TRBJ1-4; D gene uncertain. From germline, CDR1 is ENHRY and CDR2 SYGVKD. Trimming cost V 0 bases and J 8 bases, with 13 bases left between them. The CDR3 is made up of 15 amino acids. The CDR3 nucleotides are TGTGCCATCAGTGAGTCTCGCGACCTGGGGGAAAAACTGTTTTTT. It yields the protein CAISESRDLGEKLFF.

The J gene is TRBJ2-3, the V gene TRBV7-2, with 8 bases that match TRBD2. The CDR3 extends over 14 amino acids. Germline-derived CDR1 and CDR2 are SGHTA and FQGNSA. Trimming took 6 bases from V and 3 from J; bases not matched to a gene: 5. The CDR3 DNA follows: TGTGCCAGCAGTGAGCGGGGGCGGACAGATACGCAGTATTTT. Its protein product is CASSERGRTDTQYF.

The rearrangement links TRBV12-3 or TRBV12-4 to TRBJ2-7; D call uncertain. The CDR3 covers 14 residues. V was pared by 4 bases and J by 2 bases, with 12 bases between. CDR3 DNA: TGTGCCAGCAGTTCCTCATTTAAGACCTACGAGCAGTACTTC. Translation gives CASSSSFKTYEQYF.

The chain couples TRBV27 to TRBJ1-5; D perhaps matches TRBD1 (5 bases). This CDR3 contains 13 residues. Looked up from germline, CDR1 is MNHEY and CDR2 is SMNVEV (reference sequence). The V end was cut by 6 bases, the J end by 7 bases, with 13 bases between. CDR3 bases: TGTGCCAGCAGGGGCGCAGGGAGACAGCCCCAGCATTTT. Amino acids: CASRGAGRQPQHF.

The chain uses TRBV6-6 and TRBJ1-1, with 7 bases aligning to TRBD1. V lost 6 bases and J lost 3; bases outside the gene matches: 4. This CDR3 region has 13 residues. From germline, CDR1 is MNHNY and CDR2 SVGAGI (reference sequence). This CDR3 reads CASSRDRDTEAFF. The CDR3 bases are TGTGCCAGCAGCCGCGACAGGGACACTGAAGCTTTCTTT.

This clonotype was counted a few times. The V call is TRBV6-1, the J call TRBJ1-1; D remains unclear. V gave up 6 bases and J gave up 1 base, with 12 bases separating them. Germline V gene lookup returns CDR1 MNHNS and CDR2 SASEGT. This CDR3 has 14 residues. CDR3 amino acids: CASRPGQKNTEAFF. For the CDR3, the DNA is TGTGCCAGCAGGCCGGGTCAAAAGAACACTGAAGCTTTCTTT.

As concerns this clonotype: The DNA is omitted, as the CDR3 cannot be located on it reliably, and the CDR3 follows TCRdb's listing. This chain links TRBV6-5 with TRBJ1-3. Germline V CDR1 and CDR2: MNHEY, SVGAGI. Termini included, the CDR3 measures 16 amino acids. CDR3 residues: CASSYSEVGTGNTVYF.